The source of this TCR beta chain is a study of cytomegalovirus exposure and HLA in healthy donors. Study details: A previous analysis identified 95 million to 120 million unique TCR beta sequences derived from about 180 million T cells.

Trimming removed 1 base from V and 2 bases from J, with 12 bases in between. Germline V gene lookup returns CDR1 SGHTA and CDR2 FQGNSA. The CDR3 totals 16 residues. With 60 Vbeta and 13 Jbeta primers, the PCR was carried out. Produced via immunoSEQ multiplex PCR; TCRdb's table is partial and in-frame only. The repertoire holds under 200,000 clones, with roughly 80% as singletons. The chain carries TRBV7-2 and TRBJ1-5; no clear D gene. The sequence derives from a man in his forties in good health and CMV-seropositive. The sample taken for sequencing was PBMCs. The CDR3 bases are TGTGCCAGCAGCTTAGTACCCGGAGTACGCAATCAGCCCCAGCATTTT. Translating it yields CASSLVPGVRNQPQHF.